This TCR beta chain was identified during a study of blood T cell repertoires in COVID-19. As for the study in general: From the United States, Italy and Spain came samples of acute and convalescent COVID-19. The cDNA or gDNA used as material had been derived from T cells, B-cell-depleted T cells, or PBMCs.

In the authors' workflow: Estimates of nucleated cell counts were drawn from the amplification of reference gene primers. The method was immunoSEQ multiplex PCR; TCRdb's version includes in-frame clones alone and lacks a portion of them. V and J calls and clone size are copied from that table; D and trimming were computed from the DNA. Counted here are 50,000 to 85,000 clones, 91% occurring once; the ten biggest clones make up 5.5% to 8%. Germline V gene lookup returns CDR1 LGHNT and CDR2 FRNRAP. The CDR3 has 16 amino acids. V shed 1 base, J shed 3 bases, and the junction held 7 bases outside the gene matches.

This chain links TRBV12-5 with TRBJ2-5, with 8 bases lining up with TRBD2. The sequenced sample consisted of peripheral blood. The receptor comes from a human donor in a cohort sampled during active COVID-19. The CDR3 sequence: CASGLERGRQEETQYF. CDR3 DNA sequence: TGTGCTAGTGGTTTGGAGCGGGGGCGGCAGGAAGAGACCCAGTACTTC.